Listed here are 17 T cell receptor beta chains from one sample, sequenced in a study of blood T cells in healthy people across ages. Alongside a J-beta primer mix, a sample-barcoded 5' primer served in a second PCR lasting about 7 to 12 cycles. TCRdb reprocessed the 5' RACE reads via MiXCR and lists one record per CDR3 protein. The sample shows approximately 900,000 distinct CDR3 sequences, 40% to 60% of them seen only once. The sequenced sample was blood. These receptors originate from a man aged 25 to 40 in good health.

V and J are TRBV12-3 or TRBV12-4 and TRBJ2-3; D is uncertain. The CDR3 spans 11 residues. The V and J ends lost 5 bases and 8 bases respectively, with 8 bases between them. As DNA, the CDR3 is TGTGCCAGCAGTCCACAGACTACGCAGTATTTT. Translated, it gives CASSPQTTQYF.

The chain links TRBV29-1 to TRBJ2-7; possible D gene TRBD1, 6 bases. Germline V gene lookup returns CDR1 SQVTM and CDR2 ANQGSEA. The CDR3 is 12 amino acids. Trimming took off 8 bases at V and 6 bases at J, with 17 bases between the two ends. The CDR3 loop reads CSYLSGAGEQYF. CDR3 nucleotides: TGCAGCTATCTTTCAGGGGCTGGCGAGCAGTACTTC.

The gene calls are TRBV7-9 and TRBJ1-4; TRBD1 might be the D (5 bases). This CDR3 has 15 amino acids. Germline lookup yields CDR1 SEHNR and CDR2 FQNEAQ (reference sequence). The ends were cut back, 6 bases at V and 4 bases at J, with 15 bases in the middle. CDR3 nucleotides: TGTGCCAGCAGACCCCCCGGGACGGGTAATGAAAAACTGTTTTTT. Protein: CASRPPGTGNEKLFF.

V is TRBV12-3 or TRBV12-4 and J is TRBJ1-1, with TRBD1 identical over 7 bases. This CDR3 region has 13 residues. The ends lost 6 bases at V and 4 bases at J; junction bases unmatched: 5. The CDR3 reads CASSGYRGTEAFF. As DNA, the CDR3 is TGTGCCAGCAGCGGATACAGGGGCACTGAAGCTTTCTTT.

For this clonotype: A much larger clone lies one base from this, so it may be a read error. The chain employs TRBV9 and TRBJ2-7; D perhaps matches TRBD2 (5 bases). Germline values: CDR1 SGDLS, CDR2 YYNGEE. CDR3 length: 14 residues. The CDR3 is CASSSRWTPYEQYF. The CDR3 nucleotides read TGTGCCAGCAGCTCAAGATGGACTCCCTATGAGCAGTACTTC.

This clonotype came up a few times. The J gene is TRBJ2-1, the V gene TRBV4-3; no definite D call. Germline values: CDR1 LGHNA, CDR2 YSLEER. CDR3 length: 15 amino acids. V lost 1 base, J lost 6 bases, and 13 bases lay in between. DNA for the CDR3: TGCGCCAGCAGCCAAGGGCAGTACGGTCGCAATGAGCAGTTCTTC. Its translation: CASSQGQYGRNEQFF.

The rearrangement uses TRBV20-1 and TRBJ1-5, with 11 nucleotides matching TRBD1. CDR1 DFQATT and CDR2 SNEGSKA come from the germline V gene (reference sequence). The CDR3 extends over 17 amino acids. V trimming: 1 base; J trimming: 1 base; junction bases outside the gene matches: 6. As DNA, the CDR3 is TGCAGTGCTAGAGTTTCCGGGACAGGGGGAAGCAATCAGCCCCAGCATTTT. Translation: CSARVSGTGGSNQPQHF.

The chain is built from TRBV7-9 and TRBJ2-7, with a possible D match to TRBD2 (5 bases). Germline CDR1 SEHNR, CDR2 FQNEAQ (reference sequence). CDR3 length equals 16 residues. V was clipped by 2 bases and J by 4 bases, with 18 bases between them. CDR3 region: CASSLQGGLQVYEQYF. The CDR3 nucleotides are TGTGCCAGCAGCTTACAAGGCGGGCTACAAGTGTACGAGCAGTACTTC. The whole variable domain, filled in from reference TRBV7-9 and TRBJ2-7, reads DTGVSQNPRHKITKRGQNVTFRCDPISEHNRLYWYRQTLGQGPEFLTYFQNEAQLEKSRLLSDRFSAERPKGSFSTLEIQRTEQGDSAMYLCASSLQGGLQVYEQYFGPGTRLTVT.

This clonotype came up a few times. The chain has TRBV20-1 and TRBJ2-5, with D maybe TRBD2 (6 bases). The CDR3 sequence is 13 residues long. V gave up 3 bases and J gave up 2 bases, with 10 bases separating them. Germline V gene data show CDR1 as DFQATT and CDR2 as SNEGSKA (reference sequence). CDR3 sequence: CSASVRGQETQYF. The DNA for the CDR3 is TGCAGTGCTAGCGTCCGGGGGCAAGAGACCCAGTACTTC.

A remark on this clonotype: An end of the junction does not agree with germline; a read error may underlie this. DNA for the CDR3: TGTGCCGGCAGCGAAGTCGGGGCTAGCTGGGAGACCCAGTACTTC. Amino acid sequence: CAGSEVGASWETQYF. The genes are TRBV7-2 and TRBJ2-5, with D tentatively TRBD1 or TRBD2 (5 bases each). Germline CDR1 reads SGHTA; CDR2 reads FQGNSA. The CDR3 contains 15 residues.

This chain uses TRBV27 with TRBJ2-4; D is perhaps TRBD1 (5 bases). The CDR3 is 14 amino acids. V was clipped by 7 bases and J by 1 base, with 11 bases between them. Looked up from germline, CDR1 is MNHEY and CDR2 is SMNVEV (reference sequence). The CDR3 DNA follows: TGTGCCAGCATAGAAGGGGTTGCCAAAAACATTCAGTACTTC. The encoded protein is CASIEGVAKNIQYF.

A few counts support this clonotype. The chain joins TRBV12-3 or TRBV12-4 to TRBJ2-7; perhaps TRBD2 as D (6 bases). The V end lost 7 bases, the J end lost 0 bases, and 19 bases lay between the germline ends. CDR3 length: 16 amino acids. The CDR3 spells CASTILEGISSYEQYF. Here the CDR3 DNA reads TGTGCCAGCACTATATTGGAGGGGATAAGCTCCTACGAGCAGTACTTC.

The chain combines TRBV14 with TRBJ2-1; D remains ambiguous. Germline V gives CDR1 SGHDN, CDR2 FVKESK. The CDR3 consists of 12 residues. V lost 5 bases and J 8 bases, leaving 10 bases between the germline ends. CDR3 nucleotide sequence: TGTGCCAGCAGCTATGACCGGTATGAGCAGTTCTTC. Translated, it gives CASSYDRYEQFF.

This sequence joins TRBV4-3 and TRBJ2-3; no reliable D call. Germline CDR1 LGHNA, CDR2 YSLEER. There are 13 residues in the CDR3. V lost 0 bases, J lost 4 bases, and 5 bases lay in between. The CDR3 reads CASSQDLPDTQYF. DNA of the CDR3: TGCGCCAGCAGCCAAGATCTCCCAGATACGCAGTATTTT.

The V call is TRBV10-3, the J call TRBJ2-5; 8 nucleotides agree with TRBD2. From germline, CDR1 is ENHRY and CDR2 SYGVKD. The CDR3 has 14 residues. The junction had 8 bases not matched to a gene; V was cut back by 0 bases and J by 11 bases. CDR3 sequence (DNA): TGTGCCATCAGTGAGTCGTTAGCGGGGAGTGGGCAGTACTTC. Its translation: CAISESLAGSGQYF.

For the CDR3, the DNA is TGTGCCAGCAGTTTAATGTCGAGTTTGGGAGACACCGGGGAGCTGTTTTTT. Translating it yields CASSLMSSLGDTGELFF. V is TRBV28 and J is TRBJ2-2; D perhaps matches TRBD2 (5 bases). V was clipped by 2 bases and J by 3 bases, with 16 bases between them. This CDR3 contains 17 residues. Germline CDR1 reads MDHEN; CDR2 reads SYDVKM.

The V and J genes are TRBV28 and TRBJ1-6, with TRBD1 matching over 9 bases. V gave up 6 bases and J gave up 0 bases; unmatched junction bases: 9. This CDR3 has 18 amino acids. Germline V lookup: CDR1 MDHEN, CDR2 SYDVKM. For the CDR3, the DNA is TGTGCCAGCAGCTCCGGGACAGGGACTATCTCCTATAATTCACCCCTCCACTTT. Protein product: CASSSGTGTISYNSPLHF.